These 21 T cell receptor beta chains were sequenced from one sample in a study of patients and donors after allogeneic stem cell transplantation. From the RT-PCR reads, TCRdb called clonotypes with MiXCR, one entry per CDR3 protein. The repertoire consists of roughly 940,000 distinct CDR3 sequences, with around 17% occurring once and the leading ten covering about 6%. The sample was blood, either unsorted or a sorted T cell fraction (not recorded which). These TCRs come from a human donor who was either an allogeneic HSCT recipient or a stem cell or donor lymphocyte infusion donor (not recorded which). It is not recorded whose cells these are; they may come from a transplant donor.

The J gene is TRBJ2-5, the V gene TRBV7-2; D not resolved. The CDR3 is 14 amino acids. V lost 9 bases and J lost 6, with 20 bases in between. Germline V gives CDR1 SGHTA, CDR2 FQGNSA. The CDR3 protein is CASFNGPEEKTQYF. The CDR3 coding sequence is TGTGCCAGTTTCAACGGACCTGAGGAGAAGACCCAGTACTTC.

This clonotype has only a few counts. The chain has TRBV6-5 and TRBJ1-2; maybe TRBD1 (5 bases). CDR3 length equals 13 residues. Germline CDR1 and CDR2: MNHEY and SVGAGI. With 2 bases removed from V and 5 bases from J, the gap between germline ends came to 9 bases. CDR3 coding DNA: TGTGCCAGCAGTTACACTGAGGGGTATGGCTACACCTTC. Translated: CASSYTEGYGYTF.

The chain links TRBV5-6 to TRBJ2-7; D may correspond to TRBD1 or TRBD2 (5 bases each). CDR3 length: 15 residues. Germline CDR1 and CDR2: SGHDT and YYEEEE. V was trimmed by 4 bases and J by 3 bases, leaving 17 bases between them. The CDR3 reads CASSLGPADLYEQYF. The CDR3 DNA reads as TGTGCCAGCAGCCTGGGACCAGCGGATCTCTACGAGCAGTACTTC.

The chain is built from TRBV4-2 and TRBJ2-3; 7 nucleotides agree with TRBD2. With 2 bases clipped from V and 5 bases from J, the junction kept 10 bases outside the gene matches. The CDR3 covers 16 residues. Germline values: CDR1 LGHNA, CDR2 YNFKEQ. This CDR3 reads CASSQIGLAAGDTQYF. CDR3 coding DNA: TGTGCCAGCAGCCAAATTGGTCTAGCGGCGGGAGATACGCAGTATTTT.

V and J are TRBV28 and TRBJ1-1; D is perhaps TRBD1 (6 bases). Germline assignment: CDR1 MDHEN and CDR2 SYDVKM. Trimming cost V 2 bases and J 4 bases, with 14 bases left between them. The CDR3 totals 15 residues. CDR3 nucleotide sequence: TGTGCCAGCAGTTTACCTACAGGGAGGACCACTGAAGCTTTCTTT. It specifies CASSLPTGRTTEAFF.

The CDR3 spells CASSLAGAFKETQYF. For the CDR3, the DNA is TGTGCCAGCAGCTTAGCGGGAGCCTTCAAAGAGACCCAGTACTTC. The chain joins TRBV11-3 to TRBJ2-5, with D perhaps TRBD2 (6 bases). Germline lookup yields CDR1 SGHNT and CDR2 YENEEA. This CDR3 region has 15 residues. With 1 base removed from V and 3 bases from J, the gap between germline ends came to 12 bases.

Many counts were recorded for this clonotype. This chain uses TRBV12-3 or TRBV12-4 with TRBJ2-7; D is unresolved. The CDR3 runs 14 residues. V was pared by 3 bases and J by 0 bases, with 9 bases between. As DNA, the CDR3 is TGTGCCAGCAGTTTGAGGCAGAGCTCCTACGAGCAGTACTTC. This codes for CASSLRQSSYEQYF.

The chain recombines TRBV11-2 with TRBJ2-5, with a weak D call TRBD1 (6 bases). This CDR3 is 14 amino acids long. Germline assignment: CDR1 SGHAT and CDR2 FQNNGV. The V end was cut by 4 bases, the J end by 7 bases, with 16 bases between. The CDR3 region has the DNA TGTGCCAGCAGCTCGTGGACAGAGGATGGGACCCAGTACTTC. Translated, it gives CASSSWTEDGTQYF.

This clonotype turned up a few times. The CDR3 sequence is CASRRGDAPLTDTQYF. Here the CDR3 DNA reads TGTGCCAGCCGGAGGGGGGACGCCCCCCTCACAGATACGCAGTATTTT. The rearrangement uses TRBV27 and TRBJ2-3; D possibly matches TRBD1 or TRBD2 (6 bases each). The germline V and J ends were trimmed by 8 bases and 2 bases, with 20 bases remaining between them. CDR1 and CDR2 (germline): MNHEY, SMNVEV (reference sequence). The CDR3 runs to 16 residues.

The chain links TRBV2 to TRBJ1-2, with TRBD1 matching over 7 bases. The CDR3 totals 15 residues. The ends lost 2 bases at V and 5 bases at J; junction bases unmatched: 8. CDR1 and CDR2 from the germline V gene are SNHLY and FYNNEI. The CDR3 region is CASSETGALGYGYTF. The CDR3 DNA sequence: TGTGCCAGCAGTGAAACAGGGGCATTGGGGTATGGCTACACCTTC. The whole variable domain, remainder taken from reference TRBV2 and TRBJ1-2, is EPEVTQTPSHQVTQMGQEVILRCVPISNHLYFYWYRQILGQKVEFLVSFYNNEISEKSEIFDDQFSVERPDGSNFTLKIRSTKLEDSAMYFCASSETGALGYGYTFGSGTRLTVV.

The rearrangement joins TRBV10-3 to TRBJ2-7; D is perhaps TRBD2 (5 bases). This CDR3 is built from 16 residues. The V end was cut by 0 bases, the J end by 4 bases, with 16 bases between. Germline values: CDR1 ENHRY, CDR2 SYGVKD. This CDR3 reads CAISESKPGMVYEQYF. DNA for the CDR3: TGTGCCATCAGTGAGTCGAAGCCGGGGATGGTGTACGAGCAGTACTTC.

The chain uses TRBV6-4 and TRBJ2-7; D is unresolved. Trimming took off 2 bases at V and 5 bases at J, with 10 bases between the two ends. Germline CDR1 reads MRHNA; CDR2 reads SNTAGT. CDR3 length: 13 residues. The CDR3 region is CASSDRCGDEQYF. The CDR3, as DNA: TGTGCCAGCAGTGACCGGTGTGGCGACGAGCAGTACTTC.

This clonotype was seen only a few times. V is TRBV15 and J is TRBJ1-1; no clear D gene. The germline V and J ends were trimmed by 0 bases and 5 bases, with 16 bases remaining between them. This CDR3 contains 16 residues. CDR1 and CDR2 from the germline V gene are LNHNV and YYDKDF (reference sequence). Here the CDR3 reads CATSRDIVGVVTEAFF. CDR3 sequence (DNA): TGTGCCACCAGCAGAGATATTGTCGGGGTCGTAACTGAAGCTTTCTTT.

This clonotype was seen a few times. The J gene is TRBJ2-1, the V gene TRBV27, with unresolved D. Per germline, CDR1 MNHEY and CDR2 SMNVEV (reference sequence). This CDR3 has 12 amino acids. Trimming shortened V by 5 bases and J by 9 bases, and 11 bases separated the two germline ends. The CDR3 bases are TGTGCCAGCAGTCTCCTAGACTCTGAGCAGTTCTTC. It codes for CASSLLDSEQFF.

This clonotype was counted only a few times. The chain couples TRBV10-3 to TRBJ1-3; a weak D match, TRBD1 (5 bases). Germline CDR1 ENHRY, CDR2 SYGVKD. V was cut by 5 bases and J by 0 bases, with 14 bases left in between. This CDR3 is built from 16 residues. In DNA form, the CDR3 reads TGTGCCATCAGTTCGACGACAGTTTTCTCTGGAAACACCATATATTTT. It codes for CAISSTTVFSGNTIYF.

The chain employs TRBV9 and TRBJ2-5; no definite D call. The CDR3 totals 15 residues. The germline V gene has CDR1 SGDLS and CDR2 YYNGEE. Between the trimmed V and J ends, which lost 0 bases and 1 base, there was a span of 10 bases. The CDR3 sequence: CASSVDNWPQETQYF. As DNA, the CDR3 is TGTGCCAGCAGCGTAGATAACTGGCCCCAAGAGACCCAGTACTTC.

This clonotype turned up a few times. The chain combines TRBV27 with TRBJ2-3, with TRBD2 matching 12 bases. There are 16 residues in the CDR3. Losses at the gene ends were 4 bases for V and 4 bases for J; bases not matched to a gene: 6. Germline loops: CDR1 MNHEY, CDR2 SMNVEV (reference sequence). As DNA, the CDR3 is TGTGCCAGCAGTTCCCGGACTAGCGGGAAATCAGATACGCAGTATTTT. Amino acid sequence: CASSSRTSGKSDTQYF.

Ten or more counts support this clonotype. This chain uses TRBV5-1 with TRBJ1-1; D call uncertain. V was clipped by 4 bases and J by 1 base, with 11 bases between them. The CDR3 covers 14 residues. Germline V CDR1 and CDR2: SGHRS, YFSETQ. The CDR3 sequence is CASSLWTGNTEAFF. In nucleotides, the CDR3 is TGCGCCAGCAGCCTATGGACGGGGAACACTGAAGCTTTCTTT.

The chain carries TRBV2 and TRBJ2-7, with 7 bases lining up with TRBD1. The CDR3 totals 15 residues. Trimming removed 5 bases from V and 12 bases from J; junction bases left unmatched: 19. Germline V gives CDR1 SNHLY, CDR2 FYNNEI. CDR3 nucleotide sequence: TGTGCCAGCAGTACCCAACCTATAAACGGACAGGCGTTGTACTTC. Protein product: CASSTQPINGQALYF.

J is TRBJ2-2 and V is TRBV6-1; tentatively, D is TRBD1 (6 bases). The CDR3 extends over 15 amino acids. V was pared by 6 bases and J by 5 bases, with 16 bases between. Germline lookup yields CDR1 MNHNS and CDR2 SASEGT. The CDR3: CASRSGHLGTGELFF. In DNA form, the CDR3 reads TGTGCCAGCAGGTCGGGACACCTAGGTACCGGGGAGCTGTTTTTT.

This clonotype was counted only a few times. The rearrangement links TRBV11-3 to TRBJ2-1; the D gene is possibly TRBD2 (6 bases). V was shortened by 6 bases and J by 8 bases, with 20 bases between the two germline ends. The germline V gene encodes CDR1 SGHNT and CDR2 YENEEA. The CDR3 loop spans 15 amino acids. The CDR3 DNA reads TGTGCCAGCAGTAGCGTAGCGGAGGGGTGGGATGAGCAGTTCTTC. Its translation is CASSSVAEGWDEQFF.